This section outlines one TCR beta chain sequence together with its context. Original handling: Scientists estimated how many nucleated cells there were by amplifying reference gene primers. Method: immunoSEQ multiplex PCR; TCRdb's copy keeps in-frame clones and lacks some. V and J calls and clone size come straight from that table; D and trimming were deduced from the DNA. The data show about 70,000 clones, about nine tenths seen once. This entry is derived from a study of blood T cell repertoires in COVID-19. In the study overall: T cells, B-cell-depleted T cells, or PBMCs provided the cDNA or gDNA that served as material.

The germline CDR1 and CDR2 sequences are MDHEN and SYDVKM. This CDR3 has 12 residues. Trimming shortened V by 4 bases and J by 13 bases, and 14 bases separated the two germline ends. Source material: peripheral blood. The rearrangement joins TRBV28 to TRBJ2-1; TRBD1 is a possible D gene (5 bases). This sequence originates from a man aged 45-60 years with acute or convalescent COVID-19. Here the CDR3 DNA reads TGTGCCAGCAGTTACTCCGGCCAGGGCCAGTTCTTC. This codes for CASSYSGQGQFF.